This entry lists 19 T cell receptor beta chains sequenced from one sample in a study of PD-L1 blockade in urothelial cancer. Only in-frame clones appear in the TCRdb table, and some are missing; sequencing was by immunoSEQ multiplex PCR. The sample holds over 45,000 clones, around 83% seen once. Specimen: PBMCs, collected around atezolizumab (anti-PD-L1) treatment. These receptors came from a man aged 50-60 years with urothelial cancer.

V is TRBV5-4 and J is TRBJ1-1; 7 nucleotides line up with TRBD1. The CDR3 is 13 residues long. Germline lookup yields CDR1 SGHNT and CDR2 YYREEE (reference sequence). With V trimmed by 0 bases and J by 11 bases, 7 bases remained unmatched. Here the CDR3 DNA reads TGTGCCAGCAGCTTGGAAGGGGGCCATTTGGCTTTCTTT. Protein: CASSLEGGHLAFF.

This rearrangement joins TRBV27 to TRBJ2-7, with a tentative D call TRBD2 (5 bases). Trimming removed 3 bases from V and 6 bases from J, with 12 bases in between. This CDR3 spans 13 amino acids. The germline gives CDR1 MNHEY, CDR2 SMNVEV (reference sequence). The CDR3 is CASSLSARGEQYF. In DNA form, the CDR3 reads TGTGCCAGCAGTTTGTCGGCACGGGGCGAGCAGTACTTC.

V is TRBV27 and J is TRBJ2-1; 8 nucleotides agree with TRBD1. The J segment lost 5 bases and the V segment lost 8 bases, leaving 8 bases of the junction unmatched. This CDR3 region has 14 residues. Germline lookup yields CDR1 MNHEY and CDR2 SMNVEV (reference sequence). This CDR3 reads CASARRGRNNEQFF. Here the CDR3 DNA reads TGTGCCAGCGCCCGCAGGGGGCGGAACAATGAGCAGTTCTTC.

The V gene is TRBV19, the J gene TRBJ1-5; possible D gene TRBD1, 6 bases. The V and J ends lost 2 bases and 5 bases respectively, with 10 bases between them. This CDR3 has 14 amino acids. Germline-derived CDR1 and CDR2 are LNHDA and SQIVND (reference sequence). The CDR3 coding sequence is TGTGCCAGTAGTATATTCAGGGGAGATCAGCCCCAGCATTTT. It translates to CASSIFRGDQPQHF.

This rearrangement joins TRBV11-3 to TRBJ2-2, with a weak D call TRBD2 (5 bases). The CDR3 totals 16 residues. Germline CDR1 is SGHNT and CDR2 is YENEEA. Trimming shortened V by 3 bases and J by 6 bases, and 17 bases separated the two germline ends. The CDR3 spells CASSFSGGSGAGELFF. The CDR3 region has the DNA TGTGCCAGCAGCTTCTCCGGTGGGAGCGGTGCCGGGGAGCTGTTTTTT. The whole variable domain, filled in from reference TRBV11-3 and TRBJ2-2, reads EAGVVQSPRYKIIEKKQPVAFWCNPISGHNTLYWYLQNLGQGPELLIRYENEEAVDDSQLPKDRFSAERLKGVDSTLKIQPAELGDSAVYLCASSFSGGSGAGELFFGEGSRLTVL.

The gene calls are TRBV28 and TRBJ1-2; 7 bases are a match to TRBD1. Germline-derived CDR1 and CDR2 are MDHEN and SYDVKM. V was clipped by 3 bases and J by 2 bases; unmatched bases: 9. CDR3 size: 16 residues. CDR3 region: CASSFIGQEANYGYTF. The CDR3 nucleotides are TGTGCCAGCAGTTTCATCGGACAGGAGGCCAACTATGGCTACACCTTC.

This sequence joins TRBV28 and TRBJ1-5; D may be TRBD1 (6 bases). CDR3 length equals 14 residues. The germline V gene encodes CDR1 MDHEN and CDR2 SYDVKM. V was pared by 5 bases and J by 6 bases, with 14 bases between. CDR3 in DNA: TGTGCCAGCAGTCCCGGACAGTTTCGTCAGCCCCAGCATTTT. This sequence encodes CASSPGQFRQPQHF.

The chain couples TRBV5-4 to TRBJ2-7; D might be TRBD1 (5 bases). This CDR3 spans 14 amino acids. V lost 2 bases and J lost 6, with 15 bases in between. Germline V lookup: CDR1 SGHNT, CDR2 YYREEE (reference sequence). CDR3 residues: CASSLSQDSREQYF. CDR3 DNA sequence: TGTGCCAGCAGCTTATCCCAAGACAGTCGCGAGCAGTACTTC.

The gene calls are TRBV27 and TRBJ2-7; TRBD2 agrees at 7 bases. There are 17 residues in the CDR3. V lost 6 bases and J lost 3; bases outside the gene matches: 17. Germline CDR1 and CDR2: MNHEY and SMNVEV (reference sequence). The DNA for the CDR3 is TGTGCCAGCAGAAGCGGGGTGTGGAGAGGCAGGTTCTACGAGCAGTACTTC. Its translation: CASRSGVWRGRFYEQYF.

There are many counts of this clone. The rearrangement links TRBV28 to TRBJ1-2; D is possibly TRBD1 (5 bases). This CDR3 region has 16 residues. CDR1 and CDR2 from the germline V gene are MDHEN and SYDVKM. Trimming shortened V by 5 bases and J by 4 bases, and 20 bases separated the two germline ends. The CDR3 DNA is TGTGCCAGCAGTCCCCAGGGAGGTAGTTGGGGCTATGGCTACACCTTC. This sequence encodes CASSPQGGSWGYGYTF.

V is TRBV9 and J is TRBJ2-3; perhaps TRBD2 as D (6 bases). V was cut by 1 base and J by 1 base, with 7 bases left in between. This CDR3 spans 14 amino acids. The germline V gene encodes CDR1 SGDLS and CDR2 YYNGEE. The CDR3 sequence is CASSVLARTDTQYF. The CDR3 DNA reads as TGTGCCAGCAGCGTACTAGCGCGCACAGATACGCAGTATTTT. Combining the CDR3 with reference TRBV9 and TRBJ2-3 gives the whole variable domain DSGVTQTPKHLITATGQRVTLRCSPRSGDLSVYWYQQSLDQGLQFLIQYYNGEERAKGNILERFSAQQFPDLHSELNLSSLELGDSALYFCASSVLARTDTQYFGPGTRLTVL.

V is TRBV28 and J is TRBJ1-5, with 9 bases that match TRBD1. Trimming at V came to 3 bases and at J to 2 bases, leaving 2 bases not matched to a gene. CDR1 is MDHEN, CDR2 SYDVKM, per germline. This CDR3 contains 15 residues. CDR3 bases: TGTGCCAGCAGTTTCGGGACAGGGCGCAATCAGCCCCAGCATTTT. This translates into CASSFGTGRNQPQHF.

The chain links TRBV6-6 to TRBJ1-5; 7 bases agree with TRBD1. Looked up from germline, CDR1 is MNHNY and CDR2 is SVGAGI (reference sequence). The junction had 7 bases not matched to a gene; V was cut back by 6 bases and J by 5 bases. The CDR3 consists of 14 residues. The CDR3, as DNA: TGTGCCAGCAGCTCACAGGGGTCCGATCAGCCCCAGCATTTT. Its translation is CASSSQGSDQPQHF.

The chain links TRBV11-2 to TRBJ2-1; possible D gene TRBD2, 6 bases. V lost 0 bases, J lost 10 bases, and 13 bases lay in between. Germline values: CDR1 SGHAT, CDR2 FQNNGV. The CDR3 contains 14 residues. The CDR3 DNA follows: TGTGCCAGCAGCTTAGAACGAGTTGGGGGGGAGCAGTTCTTC. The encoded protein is CASSLERVGGEQFF.

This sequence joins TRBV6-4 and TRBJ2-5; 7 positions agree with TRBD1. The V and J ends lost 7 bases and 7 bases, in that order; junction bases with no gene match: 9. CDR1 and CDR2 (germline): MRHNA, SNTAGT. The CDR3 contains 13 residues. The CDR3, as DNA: TGTGCCAGCAAGAACGACAGGGTCAGGACCCAGTACTTC. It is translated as CASKNDRVRTQYF.

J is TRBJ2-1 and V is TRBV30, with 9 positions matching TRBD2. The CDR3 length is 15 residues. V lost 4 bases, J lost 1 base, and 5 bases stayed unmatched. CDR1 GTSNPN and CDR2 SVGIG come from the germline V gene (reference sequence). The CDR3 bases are TGTGCCTGGACGCAAGCGGGAGGTTCCTACAATGAGCAGTTCTTC. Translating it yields CAWTQAGGSYNEQFF.

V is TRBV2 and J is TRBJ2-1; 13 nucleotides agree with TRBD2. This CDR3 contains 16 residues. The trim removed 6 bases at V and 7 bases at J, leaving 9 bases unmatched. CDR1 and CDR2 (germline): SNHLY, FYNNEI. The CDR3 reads CASRGGGTSGMNEQFF. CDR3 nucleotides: TGTGCCAGCAGGGGGGGAGGGACTAGCGGGATGAATGAGCAGTTCTTC.

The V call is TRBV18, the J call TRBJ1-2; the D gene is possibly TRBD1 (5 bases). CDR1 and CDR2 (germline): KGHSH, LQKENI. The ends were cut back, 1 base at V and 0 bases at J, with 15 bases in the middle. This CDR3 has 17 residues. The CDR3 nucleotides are TGTGCCAGCTCACCACTGTTTCGGGCAGGGACTAACTATGGCTACACCTTC. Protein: CASSPLFRAGTNYGYTF.

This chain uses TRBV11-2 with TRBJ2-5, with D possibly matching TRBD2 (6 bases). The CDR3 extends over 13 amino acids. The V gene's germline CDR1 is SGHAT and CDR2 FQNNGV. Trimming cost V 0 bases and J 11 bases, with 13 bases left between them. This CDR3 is CASSLERAGPQYF. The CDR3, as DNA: TGTGCCAGCAGCTTAGAGAGAGCGGGCCCGCAGTACTTC.